The T cell receptor beta chain under discussion was sequenced for a study of blood T cell repertoires in COVID-19. Background on the study: Whether acute or convalescent, the COVID-19 samples came from the United States, Italy and Spain. PBMCs, B-cell-depleted T cells, or T cells provided the cDNA or gDNA that made up the material.

The CDR3 covers 15 residues. Germline-derived CDR1 and CDR2 are ENHRY and SYGVKD. V lost 3 bases and J 4 bases, leaving 12 bases between the germline ends. Sequencing used immunoSEQ multiplex PCR; TCRdb keeps in-frame clones, though not all of them. Counted here are roughly 230,000 clones, about 91% occurring once; the ten biggest clones make up roughly 5%. The sequence was collected from a woman in her thirties or forties who had recovered from COVID-19. Sequenced: peripheral blood. The chain carries TRBV10-3 and TRBJ2-2; D call uncertain. CDR3 residues: CAISEGLVSTGELFF. As DNA, the CDR3 is TGTGCCATCAGTGAAGGTCTAGTGAGCACCGGGGAGCTGTTTTTT.